The source of this TCR beta chain is a study of cytomegalovirus exposure and HLA in healthy donors. Findings and caveats of the study: A previous analysis found most TCR beta V segments productive roughly 90% or roughly 30% of the time. Later work found most CMV-associated TCR beta chains apparently HLA-restricted. At a 0.05 false discovery rate, a later analysis found over 15,000 TCR beta sequences to be associated with HLA alleles.

V dropped 6 bases and J dropped 8; count of bases not matched to a gene: 9. In germline, CDR1 is SGHDT, CDR2 YYEEEE. This CDR3 comprises 13 residues. As regards this clone: Its antigen is currently unknown.

60 Vbeta and 13 Jbeta primers were used in PCR. Measured with immunoSEQ multiplex PCR; TCRdb has only the in-frame clones, and not every one. Among 160,000 or so clones listed, around 80% were seen once. The chain recombines TRBV5-6 with TRBJ1-2; 8 bases are shared with TRBD1. The clonotype was recovered from a middle-aged woman in good health and CMV-seronegative. Sequences were obtained from PBMCs. This CDR3 is CASTSQGAWGYTF. CDR3 coding DNA: TGTGCCAGCACCTCTCAGGGGGCGTGGGGCTACACCTTC.